This TCR beta chain appears in the sequencing data of a study of identical twins' blood T cells. This CDR3 has 17 residues. Trimming shortened V by 7 bases and J by 0 bases, and 22 bases separated the two germline ends. Germline CDR1 is DFQATT and CDR2 is SNEGSKA (reference sequence). Comment on this clonotype: The antigen remains unidentified.

TCRdb redid the calling of the 5' RACE reads with MiXCR, one entry per CDR3 protein. The table records fewer than 450,000 distinct CDR3 sequences, roughly 30% of them present only once. Study-wide results and limits: Twin similarity might stem from environmental factors, not only genetics.

The sequence came from a woman between 18 and 50 years old in good health. The specimen was PBMCs. The chain has TRBV20-1 and TRBJ2-1; D assignment may be TRBD1 or TRBD2 (6 bases each). CDR3 amino acids: CSVKDSRGAFSYNEQFF. CDR3 nucleotides: TGCAGTGTTAAGGACAGTCGCGGGGCCTTCTCCTACAATGAGCAGTTCTTC.